The 8 T cell receptor beta chains presented below share a single source sample, sequenced in a study of OX40 agonist ivuxolimab in advanced cancers. The table came from immunoSEQ multiplex PCR; TCRdb's copy has only in-frame clones and leaves some out. This sample has 35,000 to 50,000 clones, with 70% to 90% found just once. The material sequenced was CD4+ or CD8+ T cells sorted from blood, taken in a trial of the OX40 agonist ivuxolimab. Source of these receptors: an adult with an advanced solid tumor such as melanoma, head and neck, liver or kidney cancer.

This clone came up once. The rearrangement joins TRBV21-1 to TRBJ1-5; the D call of TRBD1 is as the table states it, not checked on the DNA. TRBV21-1 represents a pseudogene. The CDR3 consists of 15 residues. The CDR3 sequence is CANNPQAYSNQPQHF. The CDR3 nucleotides read TGTGCCAACAACCCTCAGGCCTATAGCAATCAGCCCCAGCATTTT.

The J gene is TRBJ2-2, the V gene TRBV18, with TRBD2 as a possible D gene (6 bases). The CDR3 is 16 residues long. V was clipped by 1 base and J by 0 bases, with 9 bases between them. Germline values: CDR1 KGHSH, CDR2 LQKENI. The CDR3: CASSPRAGTNTGELFF. DNA of the CDR3: TGTGCCAGCTCACCACGGGCGGGGACGAACACCGGGGAGCTGTTTTTT.

V usage is TRBV27 and J usage is TRBJ2-3; 7 bases fit TRBD1. CDR3 length equals 13 residues. From germline, CDR1 is MNHEY and CDR2 SMNVEV (reference sequence). The V segment lost 6 bases and the J segment 4 bases; nucleotides outside the gene matches: 4. CDR3: CASSQQGSDTQYF. CDR3 bases: TGTGCCAGCAGCCAACAGGGGTCAGATACGCAGTATTTT.

This clone is judged medium-sized. The rearrangement links TRBV29-1 to TRBJ1-6; TRBD1 matches 7 bases. The ends lost 5 bases at V and 5 bases at J; junction bases unmatched: 3. Germline CDR1 and CDR2: SQVTM and ANQGSEA. The CDR3 runs to 13 residues. The CDR3 DNA reads as TGCAGCGTTCGGGACAGCAATAATTCACCCCTCCACTTT. Translating gives CSVRDSNNSPLHF.

The gene calls are TRBV30 and TRBJ2-7; D is uncertain. V was clipped by 1 base and J by 2 bases, with 6 bases between them. The CDR3 consists of 12 residues. Germline V gene data show CDR1 as GTSNPN and CDR2 as SVGIG (reference sequence). This CDR3 reads CAWSAYPYEQYF. The CDR3 DNA sequence: TGTGCCTGGAGTGCGTATCCCTACGAGCAGTACTTC.

This rearrangement joins TRBV6-6 to TRBJ1-2; D gene uncertain. CDR1 MNHNY and CDR2 SVGAGI come from the germline V gene (reference sequence). CDR3 length: 12 amino acids. Trimming pared 8 bases from V and 4 bases from J, leaving 11 bases between. In nucleotides, the CDR3 is TGTGCCAGCGGCCCCAACCCCTATGGCTACACCTTC. It yields the protein CASGPNPYGYTF.

This clone was seen more than once but under ten times. This rearrangement joins TRBV13 to TRBJ2-1; TRBD2 matches at 10 bases. Germline CDR1 is PRHDT and CDR2 is FYEKMQ (reference sequence). The trim removed 8 bases at V and 4 bases at J, leaving 8 bases unmatched. The CDR3 has 15 amino acids. CDR3 amino acids: CASHPWTSGYNEQFF. CDR3 in DNA: TGTGCCAGCCACCCCTGGACTAGCGGATACAATGAGCAGTTCTTC.

The rearrangement joins TRBV7-3 to TRBJ1-1; 7 bases map to TRBD1. CDR3 length: 13 amino acids. CDR1 SGHTA and CDR2 FQGTGA come from the germline V gene. V was clipped by 2 bases and J by 7 bases; unmatched bases: 4. The CDR3 bases are TGTGCCAGCAGCTTAGGGACAGCGAATGAAGCTTTCTTT. Protein product: CASSLGTANEAFF.